This T cell receptor beta chain derives from a study of blood T cells in healthy people across ages. This CDR3 region has 15 residues. Germline assignment: CDR1 SGHRS and CDR2 YFSETQ. V gave up 4 bases and J gave up 0 bases, with 14 bases separating them. The second PCR ran 7 to 11 cycles with a sample-barcoded 5' primer and J-beta primers. MiXCR, run by TCRdb on the 5' RACE reads, gives a single entry per CDR3 protein. This sample has roughly 900,000 distinct CDR3 sequences; around 28% occur once, and the top ten carry roughly 17%. The sample consisted of blood. V and J are TRBV5-1 and TRBJ2-7; weak D call: TRBD2 (5 bases). The sequence derives from an elderly woman in good health. CDR3 region: CASSPGSGLSYEQYF. The CDR3 bases are TGCGCCAGCAGCCCTGGGTCAGGACTCTCCTACGAGCAGTACTTC.